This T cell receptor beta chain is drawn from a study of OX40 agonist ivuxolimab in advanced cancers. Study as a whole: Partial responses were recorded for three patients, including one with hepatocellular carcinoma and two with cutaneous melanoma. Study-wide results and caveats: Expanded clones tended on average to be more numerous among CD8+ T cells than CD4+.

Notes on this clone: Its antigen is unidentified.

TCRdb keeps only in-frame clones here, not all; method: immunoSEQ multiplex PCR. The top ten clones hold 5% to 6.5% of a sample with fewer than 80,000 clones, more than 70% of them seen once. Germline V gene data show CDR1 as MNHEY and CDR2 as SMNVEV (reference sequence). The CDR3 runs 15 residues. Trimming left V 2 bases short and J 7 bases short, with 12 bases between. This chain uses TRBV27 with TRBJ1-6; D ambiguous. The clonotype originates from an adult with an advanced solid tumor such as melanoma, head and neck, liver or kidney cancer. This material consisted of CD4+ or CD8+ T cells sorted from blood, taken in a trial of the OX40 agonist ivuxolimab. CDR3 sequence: CASSLRGLENSPLHF. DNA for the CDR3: TGTGCCAGCAGTTTACGAGGATTGGAAAATTCACCCCTCCACTTT.